A selection of T cell receptor beta chains follows, all from one sample in a study of cytomegalovirus exposure and HLA in healthy donors. Assay: immunoSEQ multiplex PCR; the TCRdb copy retains only in-frame clones and omits some. Among around 260,000 clones listed, about 80% were seen once. Sample: PBMCs. These receptors all stem from a girl aged 2 to 9 in good health and CMV-seronegative. The CDR3 runs from the conserved cysteine through the conserved F or W. D genes are given only for firm matches. Size is omitted from some rows. Given values are once, few, many or a class for expanded clones.

v_call: TRBV6-5
cdr3_length: 14
d_call: NA
j_call: TRBJ2-2
clone_size: NA
cdr3_aa: CASSYSSVPGELFF
cdr3_nt: TGTGCCAGCAGTTACTCGTCAGTGCCCGGGGAGCTGTTTTTT

v_call: TRBV5-8
cdr3_length: 15
d_call: NA
j_call: TRBJ2-3
clone_size: NA
cdr3_aa: CASSGRGSGTDTQYF
cdr3_nt: TGTGCCAGCAGCGGTCGGGGGAGCGGCACAGATACGCAGTATTTT

v_call: TRBV5-1
cdr3_length: 14
d_call: NA
j_call: TRBJ2-1
clone_size: NA
cdr3_aa: CASSLDSGYNEQFF
cdr3_nt: TGCGCCAGCAGCTTGGATAGCGGTTACAATGAGCAGTTCTTC

v_call: TRBV15
cdr3_length: 20
d_call: TRBD1
j_call: TRBJ2-2
clone_size: NA
cdr3_aa: CATRQGEMKLSGTPPGELFF
cdr3_nt: TGTGCCACCCGACAGGGGGAAATGAAGCTAAGCGGGACCCCTCCCGGGGAGCTGTTTTTT

v_call: TRBV19
cdr3_length: 15
d_call: NA
j_call: TRBJ2-3
clone_size: NA
cdr3_aa: CASSRGGARGDTQYF
cdr3_nt: TGTGCCAGTAGTCGTGGGGGGGCCCGAGGGGATACGCAGTATTTT

v_call: TRBV7-9
cdr3_length: 13
d_call: TRBD2
j_call: TRBJ2-2
clone_size: NA
cdr3_aa: CASSFSGTGELFF
cdr3_nt: TGTGCCAGCAGCTTTAGCGGGACCGGGGAGCTGTTTTTT

v_call: TRBV18
cdr3_length: 15
d_call: TRBD2
j_call: TRBJ2-1
clone_size: few
cdr3_aa: CASSVRLAGDHEQFF
cdr3_nt: TGTGCCAGCTCCGTCCGACTAGCGGGAGATCATGAGCAGTTCTTC

v_call: TRBV5-5
cdr3_length: 16
d_call: NA
j_call: TRBJ2-7
clone_size: once
cdr3_aa: CASSREAALSSYEQYF
cdr3_nt: TGTGCCAGCAGCAGAGAGGCGGCCCTTAGCTCCTACGAGCAGTACTTC

v_call: TRBV2
cdr3_length: 16
d_call: TRBD2
j_call: TRBJ2-1
clone_size: NA
cdr3_aa: CASSAQLAGWGNEQFF
cdr3_nt: TGTGCCAGCAGTGCCCAACTAGCGGGATGGGGAAATGAGCAGTTCTTC

v_call: TRBV5-5
cdr3_length: 17
d_call: TRBD2
j_call: TRBJ2-5
clone_size: NA
cdr3_aa: CASSGTIRTSGQETQYF
cdr3_nt: TGTGCCAGCAGCGGGACCATCCGGACTAGCGGGCAAGAGACCCAGTACTTC

v_call: TRBV2
cdr3_length: 15
d_call: TRBD1
j_call: TRBJ2-5
clone_size: NA
cdr3_aa: CASSPGTGGLNKQYF
cdr3_nt: TGTGCCAGCAGTCCCGGGACAGGGGGACTTAACAAGCAGTACTTC

v_call: TRBV13
cdr3_length: 16
d_call: TRBD1
j_call: TRBJ2-3
clone_size: NA
cdr3_aa: CASSRRQGPGTDTQYF
cdr3_nt: TGTGCCAGCAGCAGACGACAGGGGCCGGGCACAGATACGCAGTATTTT

v_call: TRBV6-5
cdr3_length: 15
d_call: TRBD1
j_call: TRBJ2-6
clone_size: NA
cdr3_aa: CASSGQAAGANVLTF
cdr3_nt: TGTGCCAGCAGTGGACAGGCCGCTGGGGCCAACGTCCTGACTTTC

v_call: TRBV7-3
cdr3_length: 17
d_call: NA
j_call: TRBJ2-6
clone_size: NA
cdr3_aa: CASSLDPHFSGANVLTF
cdr3_nt: TGTGCCAGCAGCTTAGACCCCCACTTCTCTGGGGCCAACGTCCTGACTTTT

v_call: TRBV28
cdr3_length: 20
d_call: NA
j_call: TRBJ2-4
clone_size: NA
cdr3_aa: CASSFHGSGAIGPAKNIQYF
cdr3_nt: TGTGCCAGCAGTTTCCATGGGTCAGGGGCGATAGGACCGGCCAAAAACATTCAGTACTTC

v_call: TRBV6-5
cdr3_length: 13
d_call: NA
j_call: TRBJ1-6
clone_size: once
cdr3_aa: CASSPNYNSPLHF
cdr3_nt: TGTGCCAGCAGCCCAAACTATAATTCACCCCTCCACTTT

v_call: TRBV28
cdr3_length: 14
d_call: NA
j_call: TRBJ2-2
clone_size: NA
cdr3_aa: CASSLPLSTGELFF
cdr3_nt: TGTGCCAGCAGTTTGCCGCTGAGCACCGGGGAGCTGTTTTTT

v_call: TRBV28
cdr3_length: 15
d_call: NA
j_call: TRBJ1-5
clone_size: NA
cdr3_aa: CASSLGGAGNQPQHF
cdr3_nt: TGTGCCAGCAGTTTGGGGGGGGCCGGCAATCAGCCCCAGCATTTT

v_call: TRBV18
cdr3_length: 13
d_call: NA
j_call: TRBJ1-2
clone_size: NA
cdr3_aa: CASSPSGDYGYTF
cdr3_nt: TGTGCCAGCTCACCATCAGGGGATTATGGCTACACCTTC

v_call: TRBV28
cdr3_length: 15
d_call: TRBD2
j_call: TRBJ2-7
clone_size: once
cdr3_aa: CASSLRAAGAYEQYF
cdr3_nt: TGTGCCAGCAGTTTAAGGGCCGCGGGGGCCTACGAGCAGTACTTC

v_call: TRBV28
cdr3_length: 14
d_call: NA
j_call: TRBJ2-5
clone_size: NA
cdr3_aa: CASSAAGIQETQYF
cdr3_nt: TGTGCCAGCAGTGCGGCGGGTATACAAGAGACCCAGTACTTC

v_call: TRBV11-2
cdr3_length: 16
d_call: NA
j_call: TRBJ2-3
clone_size: once
cdr3_aa: CASSLLSFEYTDTQYF
cdr3_nt: TGTGCCAGCAGCTTACTGTCCTTTGAGTACACAGATACGCAGTATTTT

v_call: TRBV2
cdr3_length: 13
d_call: TRBD1
j_call: TRBJ2-1
clone_size: NA
cdr3_aa: CASRETGYNEQFF
cdr3_nt: TGTGCCAGCAGGGAGACAGGGTACAATGAGCAGTTCTTC

v_call: TRBV27
cdr3_length: 13
d_call: NA
j_call: TRBJ2-5
clone_size: NA
cdr3_aa: CASSPGFQETQYF
cdr3_nt: TGTGCCAGCTCGCCCGGGTTTCAGGAGACCCAGTACTTC

v_call: TRBV7-6
cdr3_length: 14
d_call: NA
j_call: TRBJ2-3
clone_size: once
cdr3_aa: CASSPGTDTDTQYF
cdr3_nt: TGTGCCAGCAGCCCAGGGACTGACACAGATACGCAGTATTTT

v_call: TRBV18
cdr3_length: 14
d_call: NA
j_call: TRBJ1-4
clone_size: few
cdr3_aa: CASSPQAGLEKLFF
cdr3_nt: TGTGCCAGCTCACCACAGGCAGGGCTAGAAAAACTGTTTTTT

v_call: TRBV7-9
cdr3_length: 14
d_call: NA
j_call: TRBJ2-1
clone_size: NA
cdr3_aa: CASISGSGYNEQFF
cdr3_nt: TGTGCCAGCATCTCAGGGTCAGGTTACAATGAGCAGTTCTTC

v_call: TRBV29-1
cdr3_length: 15
d_call: NA
j_call: TRBJ2-7
clone_size: NA
cdr3_aa: CSVLTKGVSVYEQYF
cdr3_nt: TGCAGCGTTCTAACAAAGGGGGTCTCCGTGTACGAGCAGTACTTC

v_call: TRBV14
cdr3_length: 13
d_call: NA
j_call: TRBJ2-7
clone_size: NA
cdr3_aa: CASSPQGRSEQYF
cdr3_nt: TGTGCCAGCAGCCCACAGGGAAGGAGCGAGCAGTACTTC

v_call: TRBV9
cdr3_length: 15
d_call: TRBD1
j_call: TRBJ2-1
clone_size: NA
cdr3_aa: CASSPPGTGVNEQFF
cdr3_nt: TGTGCCAGCAGCCCCCCAGGGACAGGGGTCAATGAGCAGTTCTTC

v_call: TRBV11-2
cdr3_length: 12
d_call: TRBD2
j_call: TRBJ2-5
clone_size: NA
cdr3_aa: CASSLGGSAQYF
cdr3_nt: TGTGCCAGCAGCTTGGGAGGGTCGGCCCAGTACTTC

v_call: TRBV28
cdr3_length: 16
d_call: NA
j_call: TRBJ2-3
clone_size: NA
cdr3_aa: CASSYAGRGSTDTQYF
cdr3_nt: TGTGCCAGCAGTTACGCGGGCAGGGGAAGCACAGATACGCAGTATTTT

v_call: TRBV7-8
cdr3_length: 16
d_call: NA
j_call: TRBJ2-2
clone_size: NA
cdr3_aa: CASSLAAGWSTGELFF
cdr3_nt: TGTGCCAGCAGCTTGGCCGCGGGGTGGTCAACCGGGGAGCTGTTTTTT

v_call: TRBV6-5
cdr3_length: 14
d_call: TRBD1
j_call: TRBJ1-1
clone_size: NA
cdr3_aa: CASISGQGNTEAFF
cdr3_nt: TGTGCCAGCATCAGCGGACAGGGGAACACTGAAGCTTTCTTT

v_call: TRBV6-5
cdr3_length: 14
d_call: NA
j_call: TRBJ2-7
clone_size: NA
cdr3_aa: CASSYTPLGSEQYF
cdr3_nt: TGTGCCAGCAGTTATACCCCTTTGGGCTCCGAGCAGTACTTC

v_call: TRBV28
cdr3_length: 15
d_call: TRBD2
j_call: TRBJ2-7
clone_size: NA
cdr3_aa: CASSSAGTSGYEQYF
cdr3_nt: TGTGCCAGCAGTTCAGCCGGGACTAGCGGGTACGAGCAGTACTTC

v_call: TRBV13
cdr3_length: 17
d_call: TRBD1
j_call: TRBJ2-5
clone_size: NA
cdr3_aa: CASSKEARGPWVETQYF
cdr3_nt: TGTGCCAGCAGCAAAGAGGCGAGGGGGCCATGGGTCGAGACCCAGTACTTC

v_call: TRBV19
cdr3_length: 13
d_call: NA
j_call: TRBJ1-1
clone_size: NA
cdr3_aa: CASRGQLNTEAFF
cdr3_nt: TGTGCCAGCCGAGGACAACTGAACACTGAAGCTTTCTTT

v_call: TRBV27
cdr3_length: 18
d_call: NA
j_call: TRBJ2-3
clone_size: NA
cdr3_aa: CASGLTTLTGDYTDTQYF
cdr3_nt: TGTGCCAGCGGGTTGACGACTCTAACGGGGGATTACACAGATACGCAGTATTTT

v_call: TRBV28
cdr3_length: 13
d_call: NA
j_call: TRBJ1-5
clone_size: NA
cdr3_aa: CASRWQKNQPQHF
cdr3_nt: TGTGCCAGCAGATGGCAGAAAAATCAGCCCCAGCATTTT

v_call: TRBV5-1
cdr3_length: 14
d_call: NA
j_call: TRBJ2-1
clone_size: NA
cdr3_aa: CASSSRGVLHEQFF
cdr3_nt: TGCGCCAGCAGCTCCAGGGGGGTACTGCATGAGCAGTTCTTC

v_call: TRBV6-1
cdr3_length: 13
d_call: NA
j_call: TRBJ1-1
clone_size: NA
cdr3_aa: CATTKLQANEAFF
cdr3_nt: TGTGCCACCACTAAATTACAGGCAAACGAAGCTTTCTTT